This passage covers 14 T cell receptor beta chains from one sample sequenced in a study of neoadjuvant nivolumab and ipilimumab in lung cancer. TCRdb's copy holds only in-frame clones and misses some; the assay was immunoSEQ multiplex PCR. The top ten clones hold 2% to 2.5% of a sample with under 20,000 clones, about 87% of them seen once. The sequences come from peripheral blood, collected before neoadjuvant nivolumab, alone or with ipilimumab. The source is an adult with non-small cell lung cancer.

V usage is TRBV18 and J usage is TRBJ1-1, with D unresolved. The CDR3 sequence is 12 residues long. V lost 3 bases and J 2 bases, leaving 4 bases between the germline ends. CDR1 and CDR2 (germline): KGHSH, LQKENI. The CDR3 nucleotides read TGTGCCAGCTCACCGACTAACACTGAAGCTTTCTTT. Its translation: CASSPTNTEAFF. The whole variable domain, filled in from reference TRBV18 and TRBJ1-1, reads NAGVMQNPRHLVRRRGQEARLRCSPMKGHSHVYWYRQLPEEGLKFMVYLQKENIIDESGMPKERFSAEFPKEGPSILRIQQVVRGDSAAYFCASSPTNTEAFFGQGTRLTVV.

This sequence joins TRBV4-2 and TRBJ2-2; TRBD2 matches 7 bases. Germline CDR1 and CDR2: LGHNA and YNFKEQ. CDR3 length: 18 residues. J lost 1 base, V lost 1 base, and 9 bases had no gene match. CDR3 bases: TGTGCCAGCAGCCAAGTTGGGTGGCGGGAGCGGAACACCGGGGAGCTGTTTTTT. Its protein is CASSQVGWRERNTGELFF.

This chain joins TRBV6-5 and TRBJ2-3; the D gene is possibly TRBD2 (6 bases). The V gene lost 7 bases and the J gene lost 1 base, with 12 bases spanning the gap. The CDR3 contains 14 residues. Germline assignment: CDR1 MNHEY and CDR2 SVGAGI. The CDR3 DNA reads as TGTGCCAGCACGAGGGCTAGCGGCACAGATACGCAGTATTTT. Protein sequence: CASTRASGTDTQYF.

The chain joins TRBV30 to TRBJ1-1; 7 nucleotides line up with TRBD1. This CDR3 is built from 13 residues. The ends lost 2 bases at V and 8 bases at J; junction bases unmatched: 8. Germline loops: CDR1 GTSNPN, CDR2 SVGIG (reference sequence). Here the CDR3 DNA reads TGTGCCTGGAGTCGGGGACAGCGCCGAGAAGCTTTCTTT. Encoded protein: CAWSRGQRREAFF.

This clone was recorded only once. The V call is TRBV6-5, the J call TRBJ2-3; 10 bases line up with TRBD2. In germline, CDR1 is MNHEY, CDR2 SVGAGI. With 7 bases clipped from V and 3 bases from J, the junction kept 1 base outside the gene matches. This CDR3 is 13 amino acids long. The CDR3 DNA follows: TGTGCCAGCAAACTAGCGGGAACAGATACGCAGTATTTT. Protein product: CASKLAGTDTQYF.

This chain uses TRBV6-5 with TRBJ2-1; D may be TRBD1 (6 bases). Trimming took off 3 bases at V and 6 bases at J, with 18 bases between the two ends. There are 16 residues in the CDR3. CDR1 and CDR2 from the germline V gene are MNHEY and SVGAGI. Here the CDR3 DNA reads TGTGCCAGCAGTTATGAAGGGGACAAGGGCCTCAATGAGCAGTTCTTC. Translated, it gives CASSYEGDKGLNEQFF.

The chain carries TRBV11-2 and TRBJ2-1; D is possibly TRBD1 (5 bases). Germline CDR1 SGHAT, CDR2 FQNNGV. This CDR3 is 15 amino acids long. With 5 bases removed from V and 1 base from J, the gap between germline ends came to 12 bases. The CDR3 loop is CASSKGEGSYNEQFF. Written as DNA, the CDR3 is TGTGCCAGCAGCAAAGGGGAAGGGTCCTACAATGAGCAGTTCTTC.

This clone appeared a single time. CDR3 amino acids: CASSLRGKGNTEAFF. Written as DNA, the CDR3 is TGTGCCAGCAGCTTACGGGGAAAGGGGAACACTGAAGCTTTCTTT. This chain uses TRBV7-3 with TRBJ1-1; D gene unclear. Germline V lookup: CDR1 SGHTA, CDR2 FQGTGA. This CDR3 has 15 residues. Trimming left V 2 bases short and J 1 base short, with 11 bases between.

The chain carries TRBV11-3 and TRBJ2-1; TRBD2 aligns across 12 bases. V lost 4 bases to trimming and J lost 9 bases; unmatched junction nucleotides: 10. Germline values: CDR1 SGHNT, CDR2 YENEEA. This CDR3 is 16 amino acids long. Written as DNA, the CDR3 is TGTGCCAGCAGCTCCCTTTCTAGCGGGAGGGAAGGTGAGCAGTTCTTC. It specifies CASSSLSSGREGEQFF.

Worth noting for this clone: At one end the junction does not follow the germline gene, possibly because of a read error. CDR3 sequence (DNA): TGTGCTAGCAGCTTTTCTAGGGTTGCGTCCCAGTACTTC. It yields the protein CASSFSRVASQYF. The chain employs TRBV7-7 and TRBJ2-5, with D hard to call. The CDR3 covers 13 residues. CDR1 and CDR2 (germline): SSHAT, FNYEAQ (reference sequence).

The rearrangement joins TRBV27 to TRBJ2-2; 7 nucleotides agree with TRBD1. CDR3 length equals 14 residues. J lost 7 bases, V lost 6 bases, and 8 bases had no gene match. Germline V lookup: CDR1 MNHEY, CDR2 SMNVEV (reference sequence). The CDR3 here is CASRRQGVGGELFF. The CDR3 nucleotides are TGTGCCAGCAGGCGACAGGGAGTAGGCGGGGAGCTGTTTTTT.

This clone was observed a few times. The genes are TRBV5-1 and TRBJ2-1; TRBD2 agrees at 13 bases. CDR1 SGHRS and CDR2 YFSETQ come from the germline V gene. There are 14 residues in the CDR3. The V gene end was trimmed by 3 bases and the J gene end by 8 bases; junction bases not matched to a gene: 2. CDR3 sequence: CASSSTSGRYEQFF. CDR3 in DNA: TGCGCCAGCAGCTCGACTAGCGGGAGGTATGAGCAGTTCTTC.

The V and J genes are TRBV5-1 and TRBJ2-1; TRBD1 matches 7 bases. Trimming removed 3 bases from V and 6 bases from J; junction bases left unmatched: 9. Per the germline V gene, CDR1 is SGHRS and CDR2 is YFSETQ. CDR3 length: 15 amino acids. This chain's CDR3 is CASSYRDSGLNEQFF. In nucleotides, the CDR3 is TGCGCCAGCAGCTACCGGGACAGTGGCCTCAATGAGCAGTTCTTC. The entire variable domain, with the rest obtained from reference TRBV5-1 and TRBJ2-1, is as follows: KAGVTQTPRYLIKTRGQQVTLSCSPISGHRSVSWYQQTPGQGLQFLFEYFSETQRNKGNFPGRFSGRQFSNSRSEMNVSTLELGDSALYLCASSYRDSGLNEQFFGPGTRLTVL.

The gene calls are TRBV5-5 and TRBJ2-3; 15 nucleotides match TRBD2. The length of the CDR3 is 18 residues. The trim removed 4 bases at V and 4 bases at J, leaving 10 bases unmatched. CDR1 is SGHKS and CDR2 is YYEKEE in the germline V gene (reference sequence). The CDR3 reads CASSAPGLAGGGPDTQYF. The CDR3 bases are TGTGCCAGCAGCGCGCCGGGACTAGCGGGAGGTGGCCCAGATACGCAGTATTTT.